The clone carrying this T cell receptor (beta chain) occurred many times. This sample's time point: sample taken at primary tumor resection. MiXCR, run by TCRdb on the 5' RACE reads, gives a single entry per CDR3 protein. The sample consists of around 66,000 distinct CDR3 sequences, approximately 6% of them appearing once. This specimen belongs to a study of spatial heterogeneity in lung cancer. V was trimmed by 4 bases and J by 5 bases, leaving 14 bases between them. The CDR3 sequence is 14 residues long. Per germline, CDR1 SGHDN and CDR2 FVKESK. The input for sequencing was PBMCs, taken at surgery. V gene TRBV14 combines with J gene TRBJ1-1; a possible D gene is TRBD1 (6 bases). The clonotype was recovered from a female donor with early-stage non-small cell lung cancer. CDR3 in DNA: TGTGCCAGCAGCCCCTACGGGAGGGGGACTGAAGCTTTCTTT. This translates into CASSPYGRGTEAFF. Variable domain in full (rest from reference TRBV14 and TRBJ1-1): EAGVTQFPSHSVIEKGQTVTLRCDPISGHDNLYWYRRVMGKEIKFLLHFVKESKQDESGMPNNRFLAERTGGTYSTLKVQPAELEDSGVYFCASSPYGRGTEAFFGQGTRLTVV.